The 7 T cell receptor beta chains below come from one sample, sequenced in a study of cytomegalovirus exposure and HLA in healthy donors. The PCR had 60 Vbeta and 13 Jbeta primers. Data came from immunoSEQ multiplex PCR; TCRdb stores just in-frame clones and leaves some out. In total, the table holds about 78,000 clones. Sequencing input: PBMCs. The source is a female donor in good health and CMV-seropositive.

V and J are TRBV6-6 and TRBJ1-6, with 8 bases aligning to TRBD1. The V segment lost 2 bases and the J segment 10 bases; nucleotides outside the gene matches: 10. Germline V CDR1 and CDR2: MNHNY, SVGAGI (reference sequence). This CDR3 is built from 16 residues. The CDR3 sequence is CASSYSLDRGRSPLHF. The CDR3 DNA reads TGTGCCAGCAGTTACAGCCTAGACAGGGGAAGATCACCCCTCCACTTT.

The rearrangement joins TRBV7-2 to TRBJ2-2; TRBD1 agrees at 8 bases. Germline assignment: CDR1 SGHTA and CDR2 FQGNSA. The CDR3 contains 15 residues. Trimming removed 9 bases from V and 4 bases from J; junction bases left unmatched: 10. The DNA for the CDR3 is TGTGCCAGTAATACCGGGACAGGTATCACCGGGGAGCTGTTTTTT. It codes for CASNTGTGITGELFF.

The J gene is TRBJ2-7, the V gene TRBV6-6; tentative D call: TRBD2 (7 bases). This CDR3 comprises 14 residues. The germline gives CDR1 MNHNY, CDR2 SVGAGI (reference sequence). The ends were cut back, 6 bases at V and 6 bases at J, with 18 bases in the middle. The CDR3 nucleotides read TGTGCCAGCAGAAGGGGGGGAGGGCCCAGCGAGCAGTACTTC. Amino acid sequence: CASRRGGGPSEQYF.

The rearrangement uses TRBV5-4 and TRBJ1-2, with a tentative D call TRBD1 (6 bases). CDR3 size: 13 residues. The germline V gene encodes CDR1 SGHNT and CDR2 YYREEE (reference sequence). The V and J ends lost 5 bases and 4 bases respectively, with 12 bases between them. Written as DNA, the CDR3 is TGTGCCAGCAGACCGGACAGCCTCTATGGCTACACCTTC. Protein product: CASRPDSLYGYTF. The whole variable domain, remainder taken from reference TRBV5-4 and TRBJ1-2, is ETGVTQSPTHLIKTRGQQVTLRCSSQSGHNTVSWYQQALGQGPQFIFQYYREEENGRGNFPPRFSGLQFPNYSSELNVNALELDDSALYLCASRPDSLYGYTFGSGTRLTVV.

DNA of the CDR3: TGTGCCAGCTCACCAAATCGACTAGTTGTAAATGAGCAGTTCTTC. This sequence encodes CASSPNRLVVNEQFF. The chain has TRBV18 and TRBJ2-1; a weak D match, TRBD2 (6 bases). The V gene's germline CDR1 is KGHSH and CDR2 LQKENI. Trimming left V 2 bases short and J 7 bases short, with 15 bases between. CDR3 size: 15 residues.

The rearrangement uses TRBV19 and TRBJ2-7; 8 bases agree with TRBD2. CDR3 size: 17 residues. CDR1 LNHDA and CDR2 SQIVND come from the germline V gene (reference sequence). The V segment lost 5 bases and the J segment 6 bases; nucleotides outside the gene matches: 18. The CDR3 region is CASSPGWGLDHFAEQYF. For the CDR3, the DNA is TGTGCCAGTAGTCCAGGCTGGGGACTAGATCATTTTGCCGAGCAGTACTTC. The whole variable domain, remainder taken from reference TRBV19 and TRBJ2-7, is DGGITQSPKYLFRKEGQNVTLSCEQNLNHDAMYWYRQDPGQGLRLIYYSQIVNDFQKGDIAEGYSVSREKKESFPLTVTSAQKNPTAFYLCASSPGWGLDHFAEQYFGPGTRLTVT.

This chain uses TRBV5-1 with TRBJ2-1; TRBD2 matches at 11 bases. This CDR3 spans 15 amino acids. V lost 0 bases to trimming and J lost 9 bases; unmatched junction nucleotides: 5. Looked up from germline, CDR1 is SGHRS and CDR2 is YFSETQ. This CDR3 is CASSLDSGRAFEQFF. CDR3 DNA: TGCGCCAGCAGCTTGGATAGCGGGAGGGCATTTGAGCAGTTCTTC.